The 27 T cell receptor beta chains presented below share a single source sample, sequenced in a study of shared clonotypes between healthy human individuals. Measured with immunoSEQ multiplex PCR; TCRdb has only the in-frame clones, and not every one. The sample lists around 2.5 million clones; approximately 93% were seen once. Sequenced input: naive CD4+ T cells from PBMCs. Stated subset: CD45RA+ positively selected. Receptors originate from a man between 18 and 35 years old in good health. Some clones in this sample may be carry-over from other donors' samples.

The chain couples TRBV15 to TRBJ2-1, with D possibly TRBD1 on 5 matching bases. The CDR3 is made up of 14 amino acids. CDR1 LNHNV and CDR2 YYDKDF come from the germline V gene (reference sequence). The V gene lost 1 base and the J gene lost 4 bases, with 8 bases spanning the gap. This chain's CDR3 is CATSRVQGYNEQFF. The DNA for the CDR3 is TGTGCCACCAGCAGAGTCCAGGGTTACAATGAGCAGTTCTTC.

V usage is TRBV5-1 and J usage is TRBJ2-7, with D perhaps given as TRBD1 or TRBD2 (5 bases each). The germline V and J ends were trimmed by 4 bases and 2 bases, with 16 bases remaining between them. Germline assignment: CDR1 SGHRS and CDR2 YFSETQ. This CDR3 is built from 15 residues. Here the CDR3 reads CASSPGAGATYEQYF. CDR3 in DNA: TGCGCCAGCAGCCCCGGGGCAGGAGCCACCTACGAGCAGTACTTC.

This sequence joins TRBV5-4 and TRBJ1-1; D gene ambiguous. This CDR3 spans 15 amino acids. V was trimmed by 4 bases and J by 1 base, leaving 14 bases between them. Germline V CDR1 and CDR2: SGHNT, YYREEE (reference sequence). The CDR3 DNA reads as TGTGCCAGCAGCCCCGGTGGTTCGCCGAACACTGAAGCTTTCTTT. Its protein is CASSPGGSPNTEAFF.

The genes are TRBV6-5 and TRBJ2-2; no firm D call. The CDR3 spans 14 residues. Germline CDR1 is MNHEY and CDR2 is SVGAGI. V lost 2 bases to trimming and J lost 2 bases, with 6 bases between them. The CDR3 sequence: CASSYGFNTGELFF. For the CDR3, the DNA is TGTGCCAGCAGTTACGGGTTCAACACCGGGGAGCTGTTTTTT.

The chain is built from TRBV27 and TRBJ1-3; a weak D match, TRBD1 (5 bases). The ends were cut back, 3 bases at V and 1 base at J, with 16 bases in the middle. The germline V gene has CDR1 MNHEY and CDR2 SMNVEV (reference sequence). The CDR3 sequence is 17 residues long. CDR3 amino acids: CASSFDHRGGSGNTIYF. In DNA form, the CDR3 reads TGTGCCAGCAGTTTTGATCATCGGGGGGGATCTGGAAACACCATATATTTT.

The CDR3 DNA reads as TGTGCCAGCAGTGACAGGGGACGGTATAATGAAAAACTGTTTTTT. Amino acids: CASSDRGRYNEKLFF. The rearrangement links TRBV6-1 to TRBJ1-4, with a weak D call TRBD1 (6 bases). Trimming shortened V by 3 bases and J by 4 bases, and 12 bases separated the two germline ends. The CDR3 covers 15 residues. The germline V gene encodes CDR1 MNHNS and CDR2 SASEGT.

In DNA, the CDR3 is TGTGCCAGCACTCCTCTGGACAGAATCTACGAGCAGTACTTC. This translates into CASTPLDRIYEQYF. This chain connects TRBV28 to TRBJ2-7; perhaps TRBD1 as D (6 bases). Looked up from germline, CDR1 is MDHEN and CDR2 is SYDVKM. Between the trimmed V and J ends, which lost 7 bases and 3 bases, there was a span of 16 bases. The length of the CDR3 is 14 residues.

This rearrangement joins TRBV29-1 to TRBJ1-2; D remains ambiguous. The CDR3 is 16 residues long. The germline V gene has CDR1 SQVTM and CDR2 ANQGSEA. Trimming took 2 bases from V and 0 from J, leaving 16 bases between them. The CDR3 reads CSVERYKEIANYGYTF. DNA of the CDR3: TGCAGCGTTGAACGGTATAAGGAGATAGCTAACTATGGCTACACCTTC.

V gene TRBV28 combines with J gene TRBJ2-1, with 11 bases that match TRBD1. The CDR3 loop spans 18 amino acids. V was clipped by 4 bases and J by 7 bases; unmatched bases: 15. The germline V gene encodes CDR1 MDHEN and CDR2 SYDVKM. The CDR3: CASSSQGFRTGGLNEQFF. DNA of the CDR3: TGTGCCAGCAGTTCCCAGGGTTTTAGGACAGGGGGCCTTAATGAGCAGTTCTTC.

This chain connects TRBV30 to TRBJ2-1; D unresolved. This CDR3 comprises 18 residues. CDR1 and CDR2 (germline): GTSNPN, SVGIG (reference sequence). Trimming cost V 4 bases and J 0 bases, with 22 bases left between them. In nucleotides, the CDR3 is TGTGCCTGGACTTTTTCGCGTGACCGGGCTCACTCCTACAATGAGCAGTTCTTC. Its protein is CAWTFSRDRAHSYNEQFF.

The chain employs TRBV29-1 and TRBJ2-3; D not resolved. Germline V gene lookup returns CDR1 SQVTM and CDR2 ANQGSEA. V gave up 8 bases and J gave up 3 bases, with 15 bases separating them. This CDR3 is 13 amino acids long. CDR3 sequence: CSHSWVGTDTQYF. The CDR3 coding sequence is TGCAGCCACTCCTGGGTCGGGACAGATACGCAGTATTTT.

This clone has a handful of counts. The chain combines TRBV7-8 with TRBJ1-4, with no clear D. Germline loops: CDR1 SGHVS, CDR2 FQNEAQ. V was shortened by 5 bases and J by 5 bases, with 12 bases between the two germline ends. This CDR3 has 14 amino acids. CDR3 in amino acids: CASSPRTENEKLFF. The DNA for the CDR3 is TGTGCCAGCAGCCCACGGACGGAGAATGAAAAACTGTTTTTT.

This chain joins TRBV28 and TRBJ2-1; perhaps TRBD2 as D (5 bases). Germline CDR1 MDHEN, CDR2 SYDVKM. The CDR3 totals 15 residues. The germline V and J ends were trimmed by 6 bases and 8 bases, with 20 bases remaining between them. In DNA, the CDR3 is TGTGCCAGCAGCAGACTAACCTTCGGGCCATATGAGCAGTTCTTC. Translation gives CASSRLTFGPYEQFF.

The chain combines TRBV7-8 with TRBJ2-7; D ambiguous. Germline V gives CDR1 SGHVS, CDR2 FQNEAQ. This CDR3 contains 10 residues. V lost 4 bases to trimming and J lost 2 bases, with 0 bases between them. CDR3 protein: CASSSYEQYF. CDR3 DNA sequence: TGTGCCAGCAGCTCCTACGAGCAGTACTTC.

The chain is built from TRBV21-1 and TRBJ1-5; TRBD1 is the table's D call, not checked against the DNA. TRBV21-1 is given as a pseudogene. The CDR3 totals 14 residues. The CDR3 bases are TGTGCCAGCAGCAAAGTAAGGGGGTATCAGCCCCAGCATTTT. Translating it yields CASSKVRGYQPQHF.

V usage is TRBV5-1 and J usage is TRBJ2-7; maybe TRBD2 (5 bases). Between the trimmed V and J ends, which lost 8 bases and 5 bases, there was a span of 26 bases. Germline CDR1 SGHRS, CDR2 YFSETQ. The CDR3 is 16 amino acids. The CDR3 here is CASPNHSADLVDEQYF. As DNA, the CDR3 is TGCGCCAGTCCTAACCACTCAGCGGACCTGGTAGACGAGCAGTACTTC. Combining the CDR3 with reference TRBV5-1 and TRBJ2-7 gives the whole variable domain KAGVTQTPRYLIKTRGQQVTLSCSPISGHRSVSWYQQTPGQGLQFLFEYFSETQRNKGNFPGRFSGRQFSNSRSEMNVSTLELGDSALYLCASPNHSADLVDEQYFGPGTRLTVT.

CDR3 in amino acids: CASSLMQWPDTQYF. The CDR3 DNA follows: TGTGCCAGCAGCTTAATGCAGTGGCCAGATACGCAGTATTTT. The genes are TRBV7-3 and TRBJ2-3; D is uncertain. The V gene lost 1 base and the J gene lost 4 bases, with 9 bases spanning the gap. Germline values: CDR1 SGHTA, CDR2 FQGTGA. The CDR3 loop spans 14 amino acids.

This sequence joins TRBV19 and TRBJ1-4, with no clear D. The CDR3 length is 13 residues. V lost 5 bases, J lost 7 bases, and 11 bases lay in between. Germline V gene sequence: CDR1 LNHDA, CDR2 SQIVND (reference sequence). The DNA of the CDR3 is TGTGCCAGTAGTGTTCCCCAACTTGAAAAACTGTTTTTT. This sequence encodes CASSVPQLEKLFF.

The CDR3 reads CASSLGGQGLRQPQHF. CDR3 nucleotides: TGTGCCAGCAGCTTAGGGGGACAGGGGCTCCGTCAGCCCCAGCATTTT. This sequence joins TRBV7-2 and TRBJ1-5, with 10 bases fitting TRBD1. Germline-derived CDR1 and CDR2 are SGHTA and FQGNSA. CDR3 length: 16 residues. Trimming at V came to 1 base and at J to 6 bases, leaving 6 bases not matched to a gene.

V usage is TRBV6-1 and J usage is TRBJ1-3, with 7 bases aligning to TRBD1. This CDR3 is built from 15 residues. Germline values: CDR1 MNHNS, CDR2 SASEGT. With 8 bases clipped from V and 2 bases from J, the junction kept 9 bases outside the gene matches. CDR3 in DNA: TGTGCCAGCGACCAAGGGGGCTTGGCTGGAAACACCATATATTTT. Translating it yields CASDQGGLAGNTIYF.

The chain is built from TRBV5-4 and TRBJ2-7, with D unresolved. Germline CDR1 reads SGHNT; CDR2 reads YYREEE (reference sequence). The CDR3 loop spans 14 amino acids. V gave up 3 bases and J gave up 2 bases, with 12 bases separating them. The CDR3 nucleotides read TGTGCCAGCAGCTGGGTTAGCTCCCCCTACGAGCAGTACTTC. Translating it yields CASSWVSSPYEQYF.

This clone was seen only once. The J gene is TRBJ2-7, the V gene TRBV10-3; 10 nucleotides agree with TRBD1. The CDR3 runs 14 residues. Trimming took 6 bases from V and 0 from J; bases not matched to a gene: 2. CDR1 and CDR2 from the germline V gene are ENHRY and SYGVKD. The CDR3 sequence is CAIRGQGHSYEQYF. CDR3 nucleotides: TGTGCCATCAGGGGACAGGGGCACTCCTACGAGCAGTACTTC.

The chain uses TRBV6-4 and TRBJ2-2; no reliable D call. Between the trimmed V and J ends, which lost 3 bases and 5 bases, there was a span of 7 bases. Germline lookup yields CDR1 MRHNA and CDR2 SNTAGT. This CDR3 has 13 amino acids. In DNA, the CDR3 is TGTGCCAGCAGTGAGGAGCTTACCGGGGAGCTGTTTTTT. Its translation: CASSEELTGELFF.

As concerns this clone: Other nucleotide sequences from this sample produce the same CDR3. CDR3: CASSLDNQETQYF. CDR3 sequence (DNA): TGCGCCAGCAGCTTGGACAACCAAGAGACCCAGTACTTC. This chain links TRBV5-1 with TRBJ2-5; no clear D. V was cut by 0 bases and J by 0 bases, with 3 bases left in between. Germline values: CDR1 SGHRS, CDR2 YFSETQ. The CDR3 loop spans 13 amino acids.

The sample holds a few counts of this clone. CDR3 sequence (DNA): TGTGCCAGCAGCTCCACACGGACAGGGACCAACACTGAAGCTTTCTTT. It yields the protein CASSSTRTGTNTEAFF. The chain uses TRBV5-8 and TRBJ1-1, with 8 positions matching TRBD1. J gave up 2 bases and V 3 bases, and 9 bases lay outside the gene matches. CDR1 is SGHTS, CDR2 YDEGEE, per germline. The CDR3 is made up of 16 amino acids.

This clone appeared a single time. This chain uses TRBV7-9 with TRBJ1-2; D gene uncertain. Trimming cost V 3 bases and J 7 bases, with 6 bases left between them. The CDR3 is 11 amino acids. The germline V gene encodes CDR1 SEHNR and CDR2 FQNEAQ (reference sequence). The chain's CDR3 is CASSFRVGYTF. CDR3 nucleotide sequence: TGTGCCAGCAGCTTCCGGGTTGGCTACACCTTC.

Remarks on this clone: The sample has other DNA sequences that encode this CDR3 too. In nucleotides, the CDR3 is TGTGCCAGCTCACCAGGCAGGGGCGGCAATCAGCCCCAGCATTTT. Protein product: CASSPGRGGNQPQHF. The chain carries TRBV18 and TRBJ1-5; D perhaps matches TRBD1 (6 bases). The ends were cut back, 2 bases at V and 2 bases at J, with 10 bases in the middle. The length of the CDR3 is 15 residues. Germline CDR1 and CDR2: KGHSH and LQKENI. The full variable domain, with the rest looked up from reference TRBV18 and TRBJ1-5, is NAGVMQNPRHLVRRRGQEARLRCSPMKGHSHVYWYRQLPEEGLKFMVYLQKENIIDESGMPKERFSAEFPKEGPSILRIQQVVRGDSAAYFCASSPGRGGNQPQHFGDGTRLSIL.